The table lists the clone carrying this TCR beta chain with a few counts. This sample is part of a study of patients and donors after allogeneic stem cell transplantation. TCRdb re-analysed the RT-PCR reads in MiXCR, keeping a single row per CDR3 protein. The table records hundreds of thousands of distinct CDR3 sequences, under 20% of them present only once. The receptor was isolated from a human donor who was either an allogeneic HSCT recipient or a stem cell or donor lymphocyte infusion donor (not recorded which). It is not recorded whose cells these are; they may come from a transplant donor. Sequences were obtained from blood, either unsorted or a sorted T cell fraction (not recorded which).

CDR3: CSVVPPSTDTQYF. The CDR3 bases are TGCAGTGTTGTACCACCTAGCACAGATACGCAGTATTTT. The chain couples TRBV20-1 to TRBJ2-3; no clear D. The V end was cut by 7 bases, the J end by 0 bases, with 11 bases between. Germline loops: CDR1 DFQATT, CDR2 SNEGSKA (reference sequence). This CDR3 has 13 residues.